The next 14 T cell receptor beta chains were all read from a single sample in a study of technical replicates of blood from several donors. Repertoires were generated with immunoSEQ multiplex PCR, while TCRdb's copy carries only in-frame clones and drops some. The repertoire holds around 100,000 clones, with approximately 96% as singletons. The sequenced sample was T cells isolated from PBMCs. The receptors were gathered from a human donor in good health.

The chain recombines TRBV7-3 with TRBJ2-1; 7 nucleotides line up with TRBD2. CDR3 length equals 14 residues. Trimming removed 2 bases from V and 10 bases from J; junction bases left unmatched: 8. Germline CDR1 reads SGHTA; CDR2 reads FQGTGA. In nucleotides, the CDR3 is TGTGCCAGCAGCTTAGGTCTCGCGGGAGACGAGCAGTTCTTC. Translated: CASSLGLAGDEQFF.

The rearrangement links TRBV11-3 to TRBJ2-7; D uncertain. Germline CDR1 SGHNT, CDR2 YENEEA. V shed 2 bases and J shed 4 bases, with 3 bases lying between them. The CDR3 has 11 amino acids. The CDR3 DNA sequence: TGTGCCAGCAGCTTACAATACGAGCAGTACTTC. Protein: CASSLQYEQYF.

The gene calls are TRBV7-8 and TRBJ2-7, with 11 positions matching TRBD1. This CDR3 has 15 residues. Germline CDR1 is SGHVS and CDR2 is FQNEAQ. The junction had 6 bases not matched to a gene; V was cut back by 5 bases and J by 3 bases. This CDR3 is CASSTRTGGGYEQYF. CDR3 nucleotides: TGTGCCAGCAGCACCCGGACAGGGGGCGGCTACGAGCAGTACTTC.

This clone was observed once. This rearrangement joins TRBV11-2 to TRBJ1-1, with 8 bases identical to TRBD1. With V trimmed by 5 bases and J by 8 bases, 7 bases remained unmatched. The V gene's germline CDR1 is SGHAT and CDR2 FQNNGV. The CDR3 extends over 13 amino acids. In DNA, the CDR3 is TGTGCCAGCAGCCGATGGACAGGGACCGAAGCTTTCTTT. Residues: CASSRWTGTEAFF.

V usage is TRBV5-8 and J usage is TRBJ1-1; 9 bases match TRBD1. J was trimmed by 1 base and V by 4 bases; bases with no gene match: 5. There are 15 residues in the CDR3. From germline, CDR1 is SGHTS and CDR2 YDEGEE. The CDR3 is CASSAYRGRNTEAFF. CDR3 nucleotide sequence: TGTGCCAGCAGCGCTTACAGGGGGCGGAACACTGAAGCTTTCTTT.

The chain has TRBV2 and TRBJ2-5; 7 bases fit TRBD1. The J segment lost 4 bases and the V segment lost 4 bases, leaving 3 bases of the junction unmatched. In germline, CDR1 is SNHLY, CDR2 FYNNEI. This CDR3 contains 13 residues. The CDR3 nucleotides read TGTGCCAGCAGTGTGAACAGGGGAGAGACCCAGTACTTC. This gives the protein CASSVNRGETQYF. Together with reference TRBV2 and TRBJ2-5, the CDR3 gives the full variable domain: EPEVTQTPSHQVTQMGQEVILRCVPISNHLYFYWYRQILGQKVEFLVSFYNNEISEKSEIFDDQFSVERPDGSNFTLKIRSTKLEDSAMYFCASSVNRGETQYFGPGTRLLVL.

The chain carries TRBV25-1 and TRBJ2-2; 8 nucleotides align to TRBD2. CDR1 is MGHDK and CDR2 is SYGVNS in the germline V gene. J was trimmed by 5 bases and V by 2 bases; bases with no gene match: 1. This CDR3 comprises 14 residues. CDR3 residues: CASSEAGGTGELFF. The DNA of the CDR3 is TGTGCCAGCAGTGAAGCGGGAGGTACCGGGGAGCTGTTTTTT.

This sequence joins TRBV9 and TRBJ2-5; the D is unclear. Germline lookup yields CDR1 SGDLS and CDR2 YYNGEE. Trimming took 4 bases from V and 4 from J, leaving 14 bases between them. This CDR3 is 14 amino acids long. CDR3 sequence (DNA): TGTGCCAGCAGCCAGCAGCTAGGATCAGAGACCCAGTACTTC. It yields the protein CASSQQLGSETQYF. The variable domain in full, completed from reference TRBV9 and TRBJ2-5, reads DSGVTQTPKHLITATGQRVTLRCSPRSGDLSVYWYQQSLDQGLQFLIQYYNGEERAKGNILERFSAQQFPDLHSELNLSSLELGDSALYFCASSQQLGSETQYFGPGTRLLVL.

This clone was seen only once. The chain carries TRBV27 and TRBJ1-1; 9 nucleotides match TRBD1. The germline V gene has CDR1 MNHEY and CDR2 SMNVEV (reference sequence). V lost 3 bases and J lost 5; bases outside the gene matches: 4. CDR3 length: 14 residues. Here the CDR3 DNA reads TGTGCCAGCAGTTTGGGACAGGGCCGAACTGAAGCTTTCTTT. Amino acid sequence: CASSLGQGRTEAFF.

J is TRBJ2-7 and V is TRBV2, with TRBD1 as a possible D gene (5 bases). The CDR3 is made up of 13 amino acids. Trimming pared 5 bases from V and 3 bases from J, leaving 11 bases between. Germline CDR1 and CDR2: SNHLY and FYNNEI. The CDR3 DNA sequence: TGTGCCAGCAGTCGGACAAGAGACTACGAGCAGTACTTC. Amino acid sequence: CASSRTRDYEQYF.

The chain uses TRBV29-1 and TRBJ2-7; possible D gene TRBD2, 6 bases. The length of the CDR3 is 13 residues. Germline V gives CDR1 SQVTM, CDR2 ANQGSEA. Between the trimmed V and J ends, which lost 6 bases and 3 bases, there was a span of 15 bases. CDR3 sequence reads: CSVGGTGLYEQYF. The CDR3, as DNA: TGCAGCGTGGGTGGGACTGGGCTCTACGAGCAGTACTTC.

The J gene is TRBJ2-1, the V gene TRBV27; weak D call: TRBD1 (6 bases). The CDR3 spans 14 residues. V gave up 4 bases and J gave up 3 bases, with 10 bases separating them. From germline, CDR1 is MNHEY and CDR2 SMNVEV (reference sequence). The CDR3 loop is CASSSRTVYNEQFF. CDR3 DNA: TGTGCCAGCAGTTCTCGGACAGTCTACAATGAGCAGTTCTTC.

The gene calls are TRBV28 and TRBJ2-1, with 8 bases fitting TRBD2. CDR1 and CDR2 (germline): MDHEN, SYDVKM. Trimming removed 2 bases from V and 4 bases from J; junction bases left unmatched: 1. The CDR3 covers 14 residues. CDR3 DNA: TGTGCCAGCAGTTTACTAGCGGGTTACAATGAGCAGTTCTTC. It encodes CASSLLAGYNEQFF.

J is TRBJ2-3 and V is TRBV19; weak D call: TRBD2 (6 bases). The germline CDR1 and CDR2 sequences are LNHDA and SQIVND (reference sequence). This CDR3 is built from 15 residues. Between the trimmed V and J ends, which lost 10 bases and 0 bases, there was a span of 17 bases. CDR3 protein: CATGVGRTSTDTQYF. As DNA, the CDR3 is TGTGCCACGGGAGTGGGGAGAACTAGCACAGATACGCAGTATTTT.